This is a list of T cell receptor beta chains from one sample in a study of a mutant IDH1 vaccine in newly diagnosed glioma. Assay used: immunoSEQ multiplex PCR; TCRdb lists only in-frame clones, some missing. The table lists roughly 60,000 clones, about 88% of them singletons, with over 4% in the top ten. These TCRs' antigens remain unknown. This specimen consisted of PBMCs, obtained from a glioma patient whose treatment included an IDH1 peptide vaccine. All receptors come from a young man with glioma. The CDR3 runs from the conserved cysteine through the conserved F or W.

J gene: TRBJ1-5
V gene: TRBV6-1
CDR3 protein: CASSDSGGNQPQHF

J gene: TRBJ1-3
V gene: TRBV5-6
CDR3 protein: CASRLRGPGNTIYF

J gene: TRBJ1-5
V gene: TRBV2
CDR3 protein: CASSSQGRSQPQHF

J gene: TRBJ1-5
V gene: TRBV7-9
CDR3 protein: CASSFLGAGGSQPQHF

J gene: TRBJ1-6
V gene: TRBV5-1
CDR3 protein: CASSRTVTGDNSPLHF

J gene: TRBJ1-2
V gene: TRBV30
CDR3 protein: CAWSVRGHDYGYTF

J gene: TRBJ2-3
V gene: TRBV6-5
CDR3 protein: CATRTYTDTQYF

J gene: TRBJ2-5
V gene: TRBV7-8
CDR3 protein: CASSLLASGGSQETQYF

J gene: TRBJ2-4
V gene: TRBV5-6
CDR3 protein: CASCAGDRLAKNIQYF

J gene: TRBJ1-2
V gene: TRBV2
CDR3 protein: CASRGRPGQGGYGYTF

J gene: TRBJ2-1
V gene: TRBV6-1
CDR3 protein: CASSLLEFSYNEQFF

J gene: TRBJ2-7
V gene: TRBV9
CDR3 protein: CASSVGSWAYEQYF

J gene: TRBJ2-3
V gene: TRBV9
CDR3 protein: CASSFRLGGPLTDTQYF

J gene: TRBJ1-1
V gene: TRBV5-1
CDR3 protein: CASSLGDRVPEAFF

J gene: TRBJ2-6
V gene: TRBV11-2
CDR3 protein: CASSGPGSSGANVLTF

J gene: TRBJ1-2
V gene: TRBV9
CDR3 protein: CASRGQAINYGYTF